This T cell receptor (beta chain) stems from a study of blood T cell repertoires in COVID-19. Methods used by the authors: Amplified reference gene primers provided the basis for estimating nucleated cell counts. The repertoire was sequenced with immunoSEQ multiplex PCR; TCRdb's copy has only in-frame clones and lacks some. V and J calls and clone size are those listed in that table; D and trimming were worked out from the DNA. The sample records more than 250,000 clones, 88% being singletons. This clone was found once. This TCR derives from a human donor in a cohort sampled during active COVID-19. The source material was peripheral blood.

The CDR3 region is CASSPDTTDTQYF. For the CDR3, the DNA is TGTGCCAGCAGCCCGGACACCACAGATACGCAGTATTTT. This chain connects TRBV9 to TRBJ2-3; TRBD1 is a possible D gene (5 bases). The V end was cut by 4 bases, the J end by 2 bases, with 8 bases between. The CDR3 runs 13 residues. Per germline, CDR1 SGDLS and CDR2 YYNGEE.